The 29 T cell receptor beta chains below come from one sample, sequenced in a study of blood T cells in healthy people across ages. For the second PCR, which ran for about 7 to 11 cycles, a sample-barcoded 5' primer and a J-beta primer mix were used. One entry per CDR3 protein, called by TCRdb with MiXCR from the 5' RACE reads. The sample has 650,000 to 1,000,000 distinct CDR3 sequences, roughly 34% seen once; the top ten hold 13%. Input material: blood. These receptors were collected from a man aged 18 to 30 in good health.

There are a few counts of this clonotype. The genes are TRBV6-6 and TRBJ1-4, with 7 bases that match TRBD1. The CDR3 is 13 residues long. Trimming removed 10 bases from V and 5 bases from J; junction bases left unmatched: 7. In germline, CDR1 is MNHNY, CDR2 SVGAGI (reference sequence). The CDR3 DNA reads TGTGCCACCCGCAGGGGGTTGAATGAAAAACTGTTTTTT. It encodes CATRRGLNEKLFF.

In this sample, this clonotype turned up a few times. The genes are TRBV5-1 and TRBJ1-2; 10 nucleotides match TRBD1. CDR1 is SGHRS, CDR2 YFSETQ, per germline. The CDR3 is made up of 16 amino acids. Trimming removed 1 base from V and 4 bases from J; junction bases left unmatched: 7. The CDR3 loop is CASSLSLTGGSYGYTF. The CDR3 DNA is TGCGCCAGCAGCTTGTCTCTGACAGGGGGCTCCTATGGCTACACCTTC.

The rearrangement joins TRBV20-1 to TRBJ2-2; 9 nucleotides line up with TRBD1. Germline loops: CDR1 DFQATT, CDR2 SNEGSKA (reference sequence). CDR3 size: 16 residues. Trimming at V came to 3 bases and at J to 3 bases, leaving 8 bases not matched to a gene. CDR3 residues: CSASQDRGGYTGELFF. CDR3 coding DNA: TGCAGTGCTAGTCAGGACAGGGGAGGGTACACCGGGGAGCTGTTTTTT.

This sequence joins TRBV18 and TRBJ1-1; D is uncertain. Trimming removed 2 bases at V and 3 bases at J, with 10 bases between. Germline loops: CDR1 KGHSH, CDR2 LQKENI. This CDR3 is built from 14 residues. Written as DNA, the CDR3 is TGTGCCAGCTCACCATCTCAGGAATACACTGAAGCTTTCTTT. This translates into CASSPSQEYTEAFF.

This clonotype was detected a few times. The chain is built from TRBV7-2 and TRBJ1-4; possible D gene TRBD1, 5 bases. The germline V gene encodes CDR1 SGHTA and CDR2 FQGNSA. The CDR3 runs 16 residues. V was shortened by 2 bases and J by 0 bases, with 10 bases between the two germline ends. CDR3 loop: CASSLNRPATNEKLFF. Here the CDR3 DNA reads TGTGCCAGCAGCTTAAACAGGCCTGCAACTAATGAAAAACTGTTTTTT.

V usage is TRBV7-9 and J usage is TRBJ1-6, with unresolved D. Germline assignment: CDR1 SEHNR and CDR2 FQNEAQ (reference sequence). The CDR3 totals 14 residues. Trimming cost V 5 bases and J 1 base, with 6 bases left between them. CDR3 in DNA: TGTGCCAGCAGCCTAGAATCCTATAATTCACCCCTCCACTTT. Amino acid sequence: CASSLESYNSPLHF.

The V and J genes are TRBV6-6 and TRBJ2-2; 10 positions match TRBD1. Germline V CDR1 and CDR2: MNHNY, SVGAGI (reference sequence). The trim removed 7 bases at V and 5 bases at J, leaving 13 bases unmatched. This CDR3 is 17 amino acids long. The CDR3 region has the DNA TGTGCCAGCATTCCTGACCCTGGACAGGGGGAGACCGGGGAGCTGTTTTTT. Its translation is CASIPDPGQGETGELFF.

The chain combines TRBV6-2 or TRBV6-3 with TRBJ1-2; D is perhaps TRBD1 (5 bases). Germline-derived CDR1 and CDR2 are MNHEY and SVGEGT. CDR3 length: 17 amino acids. The V end lost 7 bases, the J end lost 8 bases, and 29 bases lay between the germline ends. This CDR3 reads CASTTRPTLGTVGGYTF. In DNA form, the CDR3 reads TGTGCCAGCACCACGCGGCCTACTCTTGGGACCGTTGGGGGCTACACCTTC.

This clonotype was detected ten times or more. The rearrangement uses TRBV4-2 and TRBJ2-1, with a tentative D call TRBD1 (6 bases). From germline, CDR1 is LGHNA and CDR2 YNFKEQ. Between the trimmed V and J ends, which lost 1 base and 7 bases, there was a span of 11 bases. This CDR3 has 14 residues. In DNA, the CDR3 is TGTGCCAGCAGCCAAGCAGGGGTGATGAATGAGCAGTTCTTC. Its protein product is CASSQAGVMNEQFF.

This clonotype was found a few times. The chain couples TRBV12-5 to TRBJ2-3; D gene unclear. The CDR3 is made up of 12 amino acids. Germline V lookup: CDR1 LGHNT, CDR2 FRNRAP. Trimming cost V 7 bases and J 4 bases, with 9 bases left between them. The CDR3, as DNA: TGTGCTAGTGCCCCCATCGCAGATACGCAGTATTTT. Protein sequence: CASAPIADTQYF. Filled out from reference TRBV12-5 and TRBJ2-3, the complete variable domain reads DARVTQTPRHKVTEMGQEVTMRCQPILGHNTVFWYRQTMMQGLELLAYFRNRAPLDDSGMPKDRFSAEMPDATLATLKIQPSEPRDSAVYFCASAPIADTQYFGPGTRLTVL.

This clonotype was picked up many times. V is TRBV12-3 or TRBV12-4 and J is TRBJ2-5; TRBD1 matches 8 bases. This CDR3 contains 15 residues. V lost 5 bases and J lost 4; bases outside the gene matches: 9. CDR3 coding DNA: TGTGCCAGCAGTCCTCGGACAGGGTTGATAGAGACCCAGTACTTC. As protein: CASSPRTGLIETQYF.

This clonotype was observed at least ten times. The chain links TRBV4-3 to TRBJ1-2, with 9 bases matching TRBD1. Germline-derived CDR1 and CDR2 are LGHNA and YSLEER. Trimming took 3 bases from V and 8 from J; bases not matched to a gene: 10. This CDR3 has 15 amino acids. The CDR3, as DNA: TGCGCCAGCAGCCACCGGCCCGGGACAGGGTTGGGCTACACCTTC. This encodes CASSHRPGTGLGYTF.

Of note for this clonotype: A much larger clone lies one base from this, so it may be a read error. This rearrangement joins TRBV5-1 to TRBJ1-2; D gene unclear. CDR1 and CDR2 (germline): SGHRS, YFSETQ. The CDR3 consists of 14 residues. The V and J ends lost 0 bases and 6 bases respectively, with 12 bases between them. CDR3 sequence reads: CASSLAGLGDGYTF. The CDR3 DNA reads TGCGCCAGCAGCTTGGCCGGGCTCGGAGATGGCTACACCTTC.

This clonotype came up many times. The chain combines TRBV5-1 with TRBJ2-3; possibly TRBD1 or TRBD2 for D (5 bases each). The CDR3 consists of 14 residues. Trimming took 0 bases from V and 2 from J, leaving 7 bases between them. Germline lookup yields CDR1 SGHRS and CDR2 YFSETQ. The CDR3 is CASSLEGTTDTQYF. In DNA form, the CDR3 reads TGCGCCAGCAGCTTGGAAGGGACCACAGATACGCAGTATTTT.

This sequence joins TRBV7-2 and TRBJ2-7; tentatively, D is TRBD1 (5 bases). The CDR3 spans 16 residues. Germline CDR1 is SGHTA and CDR2 is FQGNSA. V shed 1 base and J shed 6 bases, with 19 bases lying between them. CDR3 sequence (DNA): TGTGCCAGCAGCTTAGTAGGGGCTAGTCTGTCAGTCGAGCAGTACTTC. Translation gives CASSLVGASLSVEQYF.

This clonotype has just a few counts. The chain carries TRBV28 and TRBJ2-1, with D maybe TRBD1 (5 bases). The CDR3 is 15 amino acids. V shed 5 bases and J shed 7 bases, with 18 bases lying between them. In germline, CDR1 is MDHEN, CDR2 SYDVKM. The CDR3 region is CASSPIDDQGNEQFF. The CDR3 DNA follows: TGTGCCAGCAGTCCGATCGATGATCAGGGTAATGAGCAGTTCTTC.

This clonotype came up a few times. This chain links TRBV20-1 with TRBJ1-1; 12 bases map to TRBD1. J lost 4 bases, V lost 5 bases, and 14 bases had no gene match. Germline V gene data show CDR1 as DFQATT and CDR2 as SNEGSKA (reference sequence). The CDR3 is 17 amino acids. CDR3 DNA: TGCAGTGCTGAGGGGACAGGGGGCGCGAGGGTCGGCACTGAAGCTTTCTTT. The encoded protein is CSAEGTGGARVGTEAFF.

This rearrangement joins TRBV30 to TRBJ2-4; D is ambiguous. Judging by the DNA end, TRBJ2-7 fits better; the J call may be wrong. The length of the CDR3 is 15 residues. CDR1 is GTSNPN, CDR2 SVGIG, per germline (reference sequence). The chain's CDR3 is CAWSPRHLTSYEQYF. CDR3 bases: TGTGCCTGGAGTCCCCGACACCTAACCTCCTACGAGCAGTACTTC.

In this sample, this clonotype turned up a few times. The rearrangement links TRBV12-3 or TRBV12-4 to TRBJ1-6; D might be TRBD1 (5 bases). The germline V and J ends were trimmed by 3 bases and 9 bases, with 21 bases remaining between them. CDR3 length: 17 residues. DNA for the CDR3: TGTGCCAGCAGTTTCGCTTCGGTGGGAGTTGGGGCTTCACCCCTCCACTTT. This encodes CASSFASVGVGASPLHF.

With respect to this clonotype: A much larger clone lies a single base off, so this may be a read error. The gene calls are TRBV5-8 and TRBJ2-7; 9 bases line up with TRBD1. This CDR3 spans 15 amino acids. CDR1 and CDR2 (germline): SGHTS, YDEGEE. Germline trimming cut 1 base from V and 2 bases from J; bases unmatched to any gene: 4. CDR3 nucleotide sequence: TGTGCCAGCAGCTTGACAGGGGGCAGCACCTACGAGCAGTACTTC. This sequence encodes CASSLTGGSTYEQYF.

This clonotype was observed at least ten times. This chain joins TRBV5-5 and TRBJ2-1; 7 bases agree with TRBD1. V shed 4 bases, J shed 3 bases, and the junction held 7 bases outside the gene matches. Germline lookup yields CDR1 SGHKS and CDR2 YYEKEE (reference sequence). CDR3 size: 15 residues. The CDR3 loop is CASSPGQYNYNEQFF. CDR3 coding DNA: TGTGCCAGCAGCCCGGGACAGTACAACTACAATGAGCAGTTCTTC.

V gene TRBV9 combines with J gene TRBJ1-4; 12 positions match TRBD1. The CDR3 loop spans 15 amino acids. The V segment lost 3 bases and the J segment 8 bases; nucleotides outside the gene matches: 5. Germline values: CDR1 SGDLS, CDR2 YYNGEE. CDR3 region: CASSAWDRGQEKLFF. The CDR3 DNA follows: TGTGCCAGCAGCGCTTGGGACAGGGGGCAAGAAAAACTGTTTTTT.

This sequence joins TRBV7-2 and TRBJ1-1; no clear D gene. The germline gives CDR1 SGHTA, CDR2 FQGNSA. This CDR3 comprises 12 residues. The V gene lost 2 bases and the J gene lost 3 bases, with 4 bases spanning the gap. The CDR3 coding sequence is TGTGCCAGCAGCTTACGGTACACTGAAGCTTTCTTT. It encodes CASSLRYTEAFF. The variable domain in full, completed from reference TRBV7-2 and TRBJ1-1, reads GAGVSQSPSNKVTEKGKDVELRCDPISGHTALYWYRQSLGQGLEFLIYFQGNSAPDKSGLPSDRFSAERTGGSVSTLTIQRTQQEDSAVYLCASSLRYTEAFFGQGTRLTVV.

The chain employs TRBV15 and TRBJ1-1, with D maybe TRBD1 (5 bases). There are 13 residues in the CDR3. Trimming pared 5 bases from V and 1 base from J, leaving 8 bases between. The V gene's germline CDR1 is LNHNV and CDR2 YYDKDF (reference sequence). Written as DNA, the CDR3 is TGTGCCACCAGCTACCAGGGGAACACTGAAGCTTTCTTT. Protein: CATSYQGNTEAFF.

This clonotype was recorded at least ten times. This chain connects TRBV6-5 to TRBJ2-5; D is unclear. CDR3 size: 14 residues. Deletions cut 0 bases from V and 1 base from J, with 6 bases between. Germline V gives CDR1 MNHEY, CDR2 SVGAGI. The CDR3 loop is CASSYSISQETQYF. The CDR3 coding sequence is TGTGCCAGCAGTTACTCCATCAGCCAAGAGACCCAGTACTTC.

Details on this clonotype: Given a much more abundant clone one base away, this may be a read error. V gene TRBV12-3 or TRBV12-4 combines with J gene TRBJ1-2; 10 positions agree with TRBD1. This CDR3 spans 15 amino acids. The V gene end was trimmed by 5 bases and the J gene end by 4 bases; junction bases not matched to a gene: 7. The CDR3 DNA reads TGTGCCAGCAGTGGCCGGGACAGGGGCGCCTATGGCTACACCTTC. Encoded protein: CASSGRDRGAYGYTF.

For the CDR3, the DNA is TGTGCCACCAGCAAGGGGGGCACCTACGATGAGCAGTACTTC. Residues: CATSKGGTYDEQYF. The chain uses TRBV15 and TRBJ2-5; D is tentatively TRBD1 or TRBD2 (6 bases each). This CDR3 is 14 amino acids long. Germline CDR1 is LNHNV and CDR2 is YYDKDF (reference sequence). V gave up 4 bases and J gave up 11 bases, with 20 bases separating them.

The CDR3 spells CSASQGTSGGPDNEQFF. CDR3 sequence (DNA): TGCAGTGCTAGCCAGGGGACTAGCGGGGGGCCAGACAATGAGCAGTTCTTC. V and J are TRBV20-1 and TRBJ2-1, with 15 bases identical to TRBD2. After removal of 3 bases from V and 5 bases from J, the junction contained 8 bases not matched to a gene. The CDR3 is 17 residues long. From germline, CDR1 is DFQATT and CDR2 SNEGSKA (reference sequence).

A few counts support this clonotype. CDR3 bases: TGTGCCAGCAGCTTAGGGGGCCTCAGCGGAGAGACCCAGTACTTC. Protein: CASSLGGLSGETQYF. This sequence joins TRBV7-2 and TRBJ2-5; D is possibly TRBD1 or TRBD2 (5 bases each). This CDR3 has 15 amino acids. V was pared by 1 base and J by 4 bases, with 13 bases between. Germline lookup yields CDR1 SGHTA and CDR2 FQGNSA.